Below, 27 T cell receptor beta chains from the same sample are listed, as sequenced in a study of blood T cell repertoires in COVID-19. Using immunoSEQ multiplex PCR, the repertoire was profiled, and TCRdb retains in-frame clones only, with some absent. This sample has more than 200,000 clones, with approximately 86% found just once. Material: PBMCs or T cells enriched from blood (not recorded which). The receptors were sampled from a woman in her forties or fifties who had recovered from COVID-19.

There are a few counts of this clone. This chain joins TRBV6-5 and TRBJ1-2, with D perhaps matching TRBD1 (6 bases). V was clipped by 6 bases and J by 5 bases, with 16 bases between them. CDR1 is MNHEY and CDR2 is SVGAGI in the germline V gene. The CDR3 is made up of 14 amino acids. CDR3 DNA sequence: TGTGCCAGCAGGCGAAGCGGGACACAATATGGCTACACCTTC. Its protein is CASRRSGTQYGYTF.

This chain uses TRBV10-3 with TRBJ2-1; TRBD2 matches 15 bases. In germline, CDR1 is ENHRY, CDR2 SYGVKD. J lost 2 bases, V lost 5 bases, and 1 base had no gene match. This CDR3 has 16 residues. In DNA form, the CDR3 reads TGTGCCATCAGTCGGACTAGCGGGAGGGCCTACAATGAGCAGTTCTTC. Translating gives CAISRTSGRAYNEQFF.

The chain has TRBV19 and TRBJ2-5, with D maybe TRBD1 (6 bases). The CDR3 length is 13 residues. V lost 4 bases to trimming and J lost 3 bases, with 9 bases between them. Germline assignment: CDR1 LNHDA and CDR2 SQIVND (reference sequence). The CDR3 coding sequence is TGTGCCAGTAGTACTTGGACAGAAGAGACCCAGTACTTC. As protein: CASSTWTEETQYF.

The chain uses TRBV7-9 and TRBJ1-5, with 8 bases matching TRBD1. This CDR3 has 18 residues. Germline CDR1 SEHNR, CDR2 FQNEAQ (reference sequence). V shed 5 bases and J 2 bases; nucleotides not matched to a gene: 14. The CDR3 DNA sequence: TGTGCCAGCAGCAAGTGGACAGGGAAGGGGAGTGGCAATCAGCCCCAGCATTTT. Encoded protein: CASSKWTGKGSGNQPQHF.

The rearrangement joins TRBV6-2 or TRBV6-3 to TRBJ2-2, with TRBD2 matching over 14 bases. Trimming at V came to 2 bases and at J to 6 bases, leaving 5 bases not matched to a gene. This CDR3 has 17 residues. Germline values: CDR1 MNHEY, CDR2 SVGEGT. The CDR3 protein is CASSYPGLAGAPGELFF. The CDR3 DNA reads TGTGCCAGCAGTTACCCGGGACTAGCGGGAGCCCCCGGGGAGCTGTTTTTT.

The CDR3 spells CASSLYRSGANVLTF. DNA of the CDR3: TGTGCCAGCAGCTTGTACCGGTCCGGGGCCAACGTCCTGACTTTC. The chain uses TRBV5-5 and TRBJ2-6; D gene unclear. V was trimmed by 1 base and J by 4 bases, leaving 9 bases between them. Per the germline V gene, CDR1 is SGHKS and CDR2 is YYEKEE (reference sequence). The CDR3 contains 15 residues.

The DNA for the CDR3 is TGTGCCAGCAGTTACAACCCCCAGGCCCCGAACACCGGGGAGCTGTTTTTT. Translation gives CASSYNPQAPNTGELFF. The chain is built from TRBV2 and TRBJ2-2; D is undetermined. The CDR3 consists of 17 residues. Germline V lookup: CDR1 SNHLY, CDR2 FYNNEI. Trimming removed 5 bases at V and 0 bases at J, with 16 bases between.

The chain recombines TRBV19 with TRBJ1-5, with 7 bases that match TRBD1. V shed 6 bases, J shed 6 bases, and the junction held 17 bases outside the gene matches. Germline loops: CDR1 LNHDA, CDR2 SQIVND (reference sequence). The CDR3 loop spans 17 amino acids. CDR3 sequence: CASSLYPETGFSQPQHF. CDR3 DNA: TGTGCCAGTAGCCTATACCCCGAGACAGGGTTTAGTCAGCCCCAGCATTTT.

This clone was counted once. The chain carries TRBV7-9 and TRBJ1-2; no reliable D call. V dropped 3 bases and J dropped 3 bases, with 5 bases sitting between them. The CDR3 runs to 12 residues. Per the germline V gene, CDR1 is SEHNR and CDR2 is FQNEAQ (reference sequence). The CDR3 DNA sequence: TGTGCCAGCAGCTTTCGAGACTATGGCTACACCTTC. It yields the protein CASSFRDYGYTF.

This rearrangement joins TRBV10-3 to TRBJ2-6; 7 bases are a match to TRBD1. In germline, CDR1 is ENHRY, CDR2 SYGVKD. This CDR3 comprises 16 residues. J lost 4 bases, V lost 2 bases, and 5 bases had no gene match. CDR3 sequence reads: CAISEITGAGANVLTF. Written as DNA, the CDR3 is TGTGCCATCAGTGAGATAACAGGGGCCGGGGCCAACGTCCTGACTTTC.

The chain has TRBV25-1 and TRBJ2-3; 11 bases line up with TRBD2. Germline CDR1 MGHDK, CDR2 SYGVNS. V dropped 6 bases and J dropped 4; count of bases not matched to a gene: 9. The CDR3 extends over 16 amino acids. The CDR3 region is CASRATSGMGPDTQYF. CDR3 coding DNA: TGTGCCAGCAGAGCGACTAGCGGGATGGGTCCAGATACGCAGTATTTT.

V is TRBV4-1 and J is TRBJ2-7, with a weak D call TRBD2 (6 bases). V gave up 2 bases and J gave up 1 base, with 15 bases separating them. The germline V gene encodes CDR1 MGHRA and CDR2 YSYEKL. CDR3 length: 16 amino acids. The CDR3 DNA reads as TGCGCCAGCAGCCAACCTAGGAGGGTCGGTTCCTACGAGCAGTACTTC. Translated: CASSQPRRVGSYEQYF.

The chain uses TRBV6-5 and TRBJ1-6, with 7 bases that match TRBD1. This CDR3 is built from 14 residues. Per germline, CDR1 MNHEY and CDR2 SVGAGI. V trimming: 5 bases; J trimming: 5 bases; junction bases outside the gene matches: 3. In DNA form, the CDR3 reads TGTGCCAGCAGTCCCAGGGGGAATAATTCACCCCTCCACTTT. It codes for CASSPRGNNSPLHF.

The chain couples TRBV6-5 to TRBJ1-2; 9 nucleotides agree with TRBD1. CDR1 is MNHEY, CDR2 SVGAGI, per germline. V gave up 7 bases and J gave up 8 bases; unmatched junction bases: 14. This CDR3 is 15 amino acids long. CDR3 sequence reads: CASIKTGGPGGGYTF. In nucleotides, the CDR3 is TGTGCCAGCATCAAGACAGGGGGTCCAGGTGGAGGCTACACCTTC.

In this sample, this clone turned up once. This sequence joins TRBV5-6 and TRBJ2-7, with TRBD2 matching over 12 bases. The CDR3 runs to 17 residues. Trimming cost V 1 base and J 3 bases; bases outside gene matches: 8. CDR1 is SGHDT, CDR2 YYEEEE, per germline. The CDR3 loop is CASSLRTSGISGYEQYF. The CDR3 DNA reads as TGTGCCAGCAGCTTGCGGACTAGCGGGATTTCAGGCTACGAGCAGTACTTC.

The chain carries TRBV12-3 or TRBV12-4 and TRBJ2-7; unclear D gene. V shed 3 bases and J shed 3 bases, with 9 bases lying between them. There are 13 residues in the CDR3. CDR3 DNA: TGTGCCAGCAGTTTTCAGGCCGGCTACGAGCAGTACTTC. This codes for CASSFQAGYEQYF.

The chain carries TRBV12-5 and TRBJ2-1, with 7 bases fitting TRBD2. This CDR3 is 17 amino acids long. Germline CDR1 reads LGHNT; CDR2 reads FRNRAP. Germline trimming cut 4 bases from V and 1 base from J; bases unmatched to any gene: 10. The CDR3 spells CASGSRRKRGSYNEQFF. As DNA, the CDR3 is TGTGCTAGTGGTTCACGTCGCAAGCGGGGATCCTACAATGAGCAGTTCTTC.

The chain has TRBV11-1 and TRBJ1-1, with D possibly matching TRBD1 (5 bases). Germline V CDR1 and CDR2: SGHAT, FQDESV (reference sequence). The CDR3 runs 15 residues. The V and J ends lost 5 bases and 1 base respectively, with 14 bases between them. As DNA, the CDR3 is TGTGCCAGCAGCGGGAGGGACCGCCGGAACACTGAAGCTTTCTTT. Amino acids: CASSGRDRRNTEAFF.

This clone was detected only a few times. J is TRBJ2-7 and V is TRBV7-9; 10 positions match TRBD1. J gave up 2 bases and V 6 bases, and 7 bases lay outside the gene matches. Germline V gene sequence: CDR1 SEHNR, CDR2 FQNEAQ (reference sequence). This CDR3 has 15 amino acids. The CDR3 DNA is TGTGCCAGCAGTCCTCCGGGACAGGGGCCCTACGAGCAGTACTTC. Translation: CASSPPGQGPYEQYF.

The chain couples TRBV10-3 to TRBJ1-1, with 8 bases identical to TRBD1. Trimming took 7 bases from V and 1 from J; bases not matched to a gene: 2. Germline values: CDR1 ENHRY, CDR2 SYGVKD. The CDR3 consists of 13 residues. The DNA for the CDR3 is TGTGCCATCACCGGGACAGGGAACACTGAAGCTTTCTTT. It yields the protein CAITGTGNTEAFF.

The chain recombines TRBV10-2 with TRBJ2-7, with 7 nucleotides matching TRBD2. V dropped 4 bases and J dropped 2; count of bases not matched to a gene: 5. This CDR3 region has 14 residues. CDR1 is WSHSY and CDR2 is SAAADI in the germline V gene. The DNA for the CDR3 is TGCGCCAGCAGTGTAGGGACTAATACCTACGAGCAGTACTTC. This gives the protein CASSVGTNTYEQYF.

The chain uses TRBV28 and TRBJ2-3, with D possibly TRBD2 on 6 matching bases. Trimming removed 6 bases from V and 0 bases from J, with 19 bases in between. The CDR3 totals 17 residues. Per germline, CDR1 MDHEN and CDR2 SYDVKM. The CDR3 protein is CASSILAAGGSTDTQYF. Here the CDR3 DNA reads TGTGCCAGCAGCATCCTCGCGGCCGGGGGTAGCACAGATACGCAGTATTTT. The complete variable domain, with remaining parts taken from reference TRBV28 and TRBJ2-3, reads DVKVTQSSRYLVKRTGEKVFLECVQDMDHENMFWYRQDPGLGLRLIYFSYDVKMKEKGDIPEGYSVSREKKERFSLILESASTNQTSMYLCASSILAAGGSTDTQYFGPGTRLTVL.

This chain links TRBV4-1 with TRBJ2-3; 15 nucleotides align to TRBD2. The CDR3 contains 17 residues. Trimming removed 1 base from V and 5 bases from J; junction bases left unmatched: 4. Germline lookup yields CDR1 MGHRA and CDR2 YSYEKL. This CDR3 is CASSQVGLAGGRDTQYF. The CDR3 bases are TGCGCCAGCAGCCAAGTGGGACTAGCGGGAGGTCGAGATACGCAGTATTTT.

The chain is built from TRBV28 and TRBJ1-4; 9 bases are shared with TRBD1. There are 15 residues in the CDR3. Germline V lookup: CDR1 MDHEN, CDR2 SYDVKM. V shed 4 bases and J 11 bases; nucleotides not matched to a gene: 11. The CDR3 bases are TGTGCCAGCAGTTACGGGACAGGGAGGTCAAAGAAACTGTTTTTT. Translation gives CASSYGTGRSKKLFF. Variable domain in full (rest from reference TRBV28 and TRBJ1-4): DVKVTQSSRYLVKRTGEKVFLECVQDMDHENMFWYRQDPGLGLRLIYFSYDVKMKEKGDIPEGYSVSREKKERFSLILESASTNQTSMYLCASSYGTGRSKKLFFGSGTQLSVL.

The count of this clone is one. J is TRBJ2-1 and V is TRBV27; D ambiguous. This CDR3 region has 14 residues. Trimming took 4 bases from V and 9 from J, leaving 16 bases between them. Germline CDR1 and CDR2: MNHEY and SMNVEV (reference sequence). The CDR3 DNA reads TGTGCCAGCAGTTCACTGGAGAGGTTTGGTGAGCAGTTCTTC. Protein: CASSSLERFGEQFF.

The chain carries TRBV9 and TRBJ1-5, with D maybe TRBD1 (5 bases). V was clipped by 0 bases and J by 8 bases, with 15 bases between them. This CDR3 contains 15 residues. Germline V lookup: CDR1 SGDLS, CDR2 YYNGEE. CDR3 loop: CASSVAPGPLEPQHF. The CDR3 region has the DNA TGTGCCAGCAGCGTAGCCCCAGGGCCATTGGAGCCCCAGCATTTT.

The CDR3 DNA follows: TGTGCCAGTAGTATGTATCGGGACACCCTAAAGAACACTGAAGCTTTCTTT. Its protein product is CASSMYRDTLKNTEAFF. V usage is TRBV19 and J usage is TRBJ1-1, with D perhaps matching TRBD1 (6 bases). The CDR3 is 17 amino acids. Trimming took off 3 bases at V and 1 base at J, with 18 bases between the two ends. In germline, CDR1 is LNHDA, CDR2 SQIVND (reference sequence). Complete variable domain (other parts from reference TRBV19 and TRBJ1-1): DGGITQSPKYLFRKEGQNVTLSCEQNLNHDAMYWYRQDPGQGLRLIYYSQIVNDFQKGDIAEGYSVSREKKESFPLTVTSAQKNPTAFYLCASSMYRDTLKNTEAFFGQGTRLTVV.